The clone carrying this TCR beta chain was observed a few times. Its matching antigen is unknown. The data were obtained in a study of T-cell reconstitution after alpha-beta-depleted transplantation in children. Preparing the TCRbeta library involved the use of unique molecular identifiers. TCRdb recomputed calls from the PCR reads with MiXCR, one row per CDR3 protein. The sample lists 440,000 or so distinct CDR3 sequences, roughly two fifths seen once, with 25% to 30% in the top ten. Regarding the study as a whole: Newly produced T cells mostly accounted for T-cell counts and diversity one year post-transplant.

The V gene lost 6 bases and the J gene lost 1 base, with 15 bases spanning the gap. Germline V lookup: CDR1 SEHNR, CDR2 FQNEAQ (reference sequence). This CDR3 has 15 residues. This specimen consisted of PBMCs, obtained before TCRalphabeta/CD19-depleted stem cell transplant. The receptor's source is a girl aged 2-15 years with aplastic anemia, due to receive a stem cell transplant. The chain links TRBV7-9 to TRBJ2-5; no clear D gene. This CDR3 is CASSTHGGRQETQYF. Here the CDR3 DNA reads TGTGCCAGCAGTACTCACGGTGGGCGCCAAGAGACCCAGTACTTC.